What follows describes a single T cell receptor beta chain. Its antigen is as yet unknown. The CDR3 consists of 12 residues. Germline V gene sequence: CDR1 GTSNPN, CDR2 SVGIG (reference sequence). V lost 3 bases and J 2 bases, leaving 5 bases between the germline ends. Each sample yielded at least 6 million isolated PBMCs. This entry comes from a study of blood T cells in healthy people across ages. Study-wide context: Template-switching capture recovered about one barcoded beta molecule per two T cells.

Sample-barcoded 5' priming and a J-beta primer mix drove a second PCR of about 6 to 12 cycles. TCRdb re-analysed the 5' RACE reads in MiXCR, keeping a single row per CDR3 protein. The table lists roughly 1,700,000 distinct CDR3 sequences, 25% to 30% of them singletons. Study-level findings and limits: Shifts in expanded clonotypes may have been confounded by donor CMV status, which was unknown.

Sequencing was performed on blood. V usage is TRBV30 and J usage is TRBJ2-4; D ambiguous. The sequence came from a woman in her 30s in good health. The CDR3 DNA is TGTGCCTGGAGACCCACCAAAAACATTCAGTACTTC. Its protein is CAWRPTKNIQYF.